Below, 13 T cell receptor beta chains from the same sample are listed, as sequenced in a study of cytomegalovirus exposure and HLA in healthy donors. PCR employed 60 Vbeta and 13 Jbeta primers. Libraries were prepared by immunoSEQ multiplex PCR; TCRdb keeps only in-frame clonotypes and omits some of them. The sample records about 98,000 clones, more than 60% being singletons. The sequenced sample consisted of PBMCs. These receptors were taken from a man in his forties or fifties in good health and CMV-seronegative.

This chain connects TRBV7-9 to TRBJ2-7; tentatively, D is TRBD1 (7 bases). Germline V gives CDR1 SEHNR, CDR2 FQNEAQ (reference sequence). This CDR3 comprises 13 residues. Trimming cost V 8 bases and J 2 bases, with 13 bases left between them. The DNA of the CDR3 is TGTGCCAGCCGCGGGACAGCTACCTACGAGCAGTACTTC. The encoded protein is CASRGTATYEQYF.

The chain combines TRBV15 with TRBJ2-1, with 9 bases fitting TRBD1. J was trimmed by 6 bases and V by 1 base; bases with no gene match: 4. The length of the CDR3 is 15 residues. Germline V CDR1 and CDR2: LNHNV, YYDKDF (reference sequence). CDR3 sequence: CATSRVPGQGNEQFF. DNA of the CDR3: TGTGCCACCAGCAGAGTTCCGGGACAGGGCAATGAGCAGTTCTTC.

The J gene is TRBJ2-7, the V gene TRBV4-3, with TRBD1 matching over 7 bases. The CDR3 length is 14 residues. Per germline, CDR1 LGHNA and CDR2 YSLEER. V lost 0 bases, J lost 4 bases, and 3 bases stayed unmatched. This CDR3 is CASSQDRGQYEQYF. The DNA for the CDR3 is TGCGCCAGCAGCCAAGATCGGGGACAGTACGAGCAGTACTTC.

The chain couples TRBV7-2 to TRBJ2-3; D perhaps matches TRBD2 (5 bases). This CDR3 spans 13 amino acids. Germline CDR1 reads SGHTA; CDR2 reads FQGNSA. Trimming removed 8 bases from V and 14 bases from J, with 23 bases in between. The DNA for the CDR3 is TGTGCCAGCCAGAACCTGTCCGGGGTACCCCTGTATTTT. It is translated as CASQNLSGVPLYF. Full variable domain (remainder filled in from reference TRBV7-2 and TRBJ2-3): GAGVSQSPSNKVTEKGKDVELRCDPISGHTALYWYRQSLGQGLEFLIYFQGNSAPDKSGLPSDRFSAERTGGSVSTLTIQRTQQEDSAVYLCASQNLSGVPLYFGPGTRLTVL.

The rearrangement uses TRBV6-5 and TRBJ1-1; D possibly corresponds to TRBD1 (6 bases). This CDR3 comprises 14 residues. Germline V gene data show CDR1 as MNHEY and CDR2 as SVGAGI. Between the trimmed V and J ends, which lost 5 bases and 2 bases, there was a span of 12 bases. DNA of the CDR3: TGTGCCAGCAGTCGGTTACAGGGTAACACTGAAGCTTTCTTT. It is translated as CASSRLQGNTEAFF.

The chain employs TRBV7-9 and TRBJ2-7, with 8 bases identical to TRBD1. V shed 7 bases, J shed 6 bases, and the junction held 8 bases outside the gene matches. The CDR3 is 13 residues long. The germline CDR1 and CDR2 sequences are SEHNR and FQNEAQ (reference sequence). The DNA for the CDR3 is TGTGCCAGCAAACCGACAGGGGAACTCGAGCAGTACTTC. Its protein product is CASKPTGELEQYF.

The rearrangement joins TRBV6-1 to TRBJ2-7, with 9 positions matching TRBD2. The germline gives CDR1 MNHNS, CDR2 SASEGT. This CDR3 is built from 16 residues. Trimming cost V 1 base and J 5 bases; bases outside gene matches: 9. CDR3 protein: CASSEGGAGGVHEQYF. DNA for the CDR3: TGTGCCAGCAGTGAAGGGGGGGCGGGAGGGGTCCACGAGCAGTACTTC.

This clone was seen a handful of times. The V call is TRBV6-6, the J call TRBJ1-1; D might be TRBD1 (6 bases). The V gene lost 6 bases and the J gene lost 10 bases, with 12 bases spanning the gap. The CDR3 consists of 11 residues. Germline V gene sequence: CDR1 MNHNY, CDR2 SVGAGI (reference sequence). The CDR3 nucleotides read TGTGCCAGCAGCAACAGGGCGCGAGCTTTCTTT. It specifies CASSNRARAFF.

The rearrangement links TRBV7-9 to TRBJ2-7; 8 positions agree with TRBD1. Germline-derived CDR1 and CDR2 are SEHNR and FQNEAQ (reference sequence). V was pared by 6 bases and J by 6 bases, with 4 bases of the junction left unmatched. The CDR3 length is 12 residues. CDR3 sequence reads: CASRAGGPEQYF. DNA for the CDR3: TGTGCCAGCAGGGCAGGGGGCCCCGAGCAGTACTTC.

This chain connects TRBV5-6 to TRBJ1-2; D ambiguous. The V end lost 0 bases, the J end lost 7 bases, and 13 bases lay between the germline ends. Germline-derived CDR1 and CDR2 are SGHDT and YYEEEE. CDR3 length: 14 residues. The CDR3 spells CASSLDSGAGGYTF. The CDR3 DNA reads TGTGCCAGCAGCTTGGACAGTGGAGCGGGTGGCTACACCTTC.

The chain recombines TRBV7-6 with TRBJ2-1; perhaps TRBD2 as D (5 bases). The V and J ends lost 3 bases and 6 bases respectively, with 12 bases between them. Germline V gene sequence: CDR1 SGHVS, CDR2 FNYEAQ. CDR3 length: 14 amino acids. The CDR3 loop is CASSFGGSSNEQFF. CDR3 sequence (DNA): TGTGCCAGCAGCTTTGGAGGATCGTCCAATGAGCAGTTCTTC.

The chain links TRBV27 to TRBJ1-2; perhaps TRBD1 as D (5 bases). Trimming removed 6 bases at V and 0 bases at J, with 20 bases between. The germline V gene encodes CDR1 MNHEY and CDR2 SMNVEV (reference sequence). The CDR3 length is 17 residues. DNA of the CDR3: TGTGCCAGCAGGGTGGCAGGGAACTACAATACTAACTATGGCTACACCTTC. It specifies CASRVAGNYNTNYGYTF.

The V and J genes are TRBV7-2 and TRBJ2-7; maybe TRBD2 (5 bases). Per germline, CDR1 SGHTA and CDR2 FQGNSA. The V gene lost 3 bases and the J gene lost 1 base, with 19 bases spanning the gap. The CDR3 spans 17 residues. The DNA of the CDR3 is TGTGCCAGCAGCTTCCGTTTCCCGTTTGGCGGGTCCTACGAGCAGTACTTC. This translates into CASSFRFPFGGSYEQYF. Looking up the rest from reference TRBV7-2 and TRBJ2-7 gives the full variable domain: GAGVSQSPSNKVTEKGKDVELRCDPISGHTALYWYRQSLGQGLEFLIYFQGNSAPDKSGLPSDRFSAERTGGSVSTLTIQRTQQEDSAVYLCASSFRFPFGGSYEQYFGPGTRLTVT.